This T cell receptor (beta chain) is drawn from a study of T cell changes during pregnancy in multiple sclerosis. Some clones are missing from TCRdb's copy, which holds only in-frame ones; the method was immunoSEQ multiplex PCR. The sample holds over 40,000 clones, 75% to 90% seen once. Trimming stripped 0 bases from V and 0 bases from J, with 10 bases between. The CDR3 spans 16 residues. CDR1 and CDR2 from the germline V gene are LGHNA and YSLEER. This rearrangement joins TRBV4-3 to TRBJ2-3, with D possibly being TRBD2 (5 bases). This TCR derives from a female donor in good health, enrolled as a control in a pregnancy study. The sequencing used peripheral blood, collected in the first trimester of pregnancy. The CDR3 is CASSQDRLPSTDTQYF. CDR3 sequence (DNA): TGCGCCAGCAGCCAAGACCGACTACCTAGCACAGATACGCAGTATTTT.